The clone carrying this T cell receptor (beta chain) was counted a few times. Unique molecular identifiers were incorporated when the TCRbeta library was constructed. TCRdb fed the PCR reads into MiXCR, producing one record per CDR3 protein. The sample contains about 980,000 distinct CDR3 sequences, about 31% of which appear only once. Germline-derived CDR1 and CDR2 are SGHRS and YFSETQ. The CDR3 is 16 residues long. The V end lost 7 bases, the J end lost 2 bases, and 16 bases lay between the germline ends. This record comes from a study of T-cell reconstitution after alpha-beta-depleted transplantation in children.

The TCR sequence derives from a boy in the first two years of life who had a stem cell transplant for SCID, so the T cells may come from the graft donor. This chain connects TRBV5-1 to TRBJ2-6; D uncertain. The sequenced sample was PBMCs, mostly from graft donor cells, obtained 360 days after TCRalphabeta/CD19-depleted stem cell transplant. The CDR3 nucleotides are TGCGCCAGCCGTATTTCAGAATCTGCTGGGGCCAACGTCCTGACTTTC. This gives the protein CASRISESAGANVLTF.